This entry lists 20 T cell receptor beta chains sequenced from one sample in a study of cytomegalovirus exposure and HLA in healthy donors. The table came from immunoSEQ multiplex PCR; TCRdb's copy has only in-frame clones and leaves some out. The sample carries 150,000 to 200,000 clones, 85% to 90% recorded once. Sample: PBMCs. All receptors come from a man aged 18-30 years in good health and CMV-seronegative.

This chain uses TRBV5-1 with TRBJ2-7; 10 positions match TRBD1. Germline V gene sequence: CDR1 SGHRS, CDR2 YFSETQ. The CDR3 has 13 amino acids. Germline trimming cut 7 bases from V and 3 bases from J; bases unmatched to any gene: 4. CDR3 loop: CASHGQGVYEQYV. CDR3 bases: TGCGCCAGCCATGGACAGGGGGTCTACGAGCAGTACGTC.

DNA for the CDR3: TGTGCCAGCAGCCCGCAGGGTAATGGCTACACCTTC. Translated, it gives CASSPQGNGYTF. The chain uses TRBV5-4 and TRBJ1-2; a weak D match, TRBD1 (5 bases). Looked up from germline, CDR1 is SGHNT and CDR2 is YYREEE (reference sequence). The V and J ends lost 4 bases and 6 bases respectively, with 10 bases between them. There are 12 residues in the CDR3. Full variable domain (missing parts from reference TRBV5-4 and TRBJ1-2): ETGVTQSPTHLIKTRGQQVTLRCSSQSGHNTVSWYQQALGQGPQFIFQYYREEENGRGNFPPRFSGLQFPNYSSELNVNALELDDSALYLCASSPQGNGYTFGSGTRLTVV.

V is TRBV19 and J is TRBJ1-1; unclear D gene. In germline, CDR1 is LNHDA, CDR2 SQIVND (reference sequence). This CDR3 spans 16 amino acids. Trimming removed 9 bases at V and 1 base at J, with 21 bases between. This CDR3 is CARGNGLRLGNTEAFF. In DNA form, the CDR3 reads TGTGCCAGAGGTAACGGGTTACGTCTGGGGAACACTGAAGCTTTCTTT.

V usage is TRBV23-1 and J usage is TRBJ2-3; TRBD1 is a possible D gene (6 bases). TRBV23-1 falls under the ORF class, with uncertain function. The CDR3 is 18 amino acids. V lost 7 bases to trimming and J lost 4 bases, with 27 bases between them. DNA of the CDR3: TGCGCCAGCACTGGCAGGGGCGAAACCCCCCTGCGGGCAGATACGCAGTATTTT. This encodes CASTGRGETPLRADTQYF.

The rearrangement joins TRBV6-6 to TRBJ1-2; TRBD1 matches at 7 bases. J gave up 9 bases and V 3 bases, and 16 bases lay outside the gene matches. Germline V gene lookup returns CDR1 MNHNY and CDR2 SVGAGI (reference sequence). The CDR3 has 16 amino acids. The CDR3 DNA reads TGTGCCAGCAGTTATGACTCGACAGGGACTTTGGGAAGCTACACCTTC. Protein: CASSYDSTGTLGSYTF.

The rearrangement links TRBV28 to TRBJ2-7; 7 bases align to TRBD1. CDR1 MDHEN and CDR2 SYDVKM come from the germline V gene. With V trimmed by 6 bases and J by 1 base, 6 bases remained unmatched. There are 14 residues in the CDR3. DNA for the CDR3: TGTGCCAGCAGCCGGGCGGACAGGTCCTACGAGCAGTACGTC. It specifies CASSRADRSYEQYV.

V gene TRBV6-1 combines with J gene TRBJ1-2; TRBD1 matches 8 bases. CDR1 is MNHNS and CDR2 is SASEGT in the germline V gene. The trim removed 0 bases at V and 8 bases at J, leaving 8 bases unmatched. The length of the CDR3 is 15 residues. The DNA for the CDR3 is TGTGCCAGCAGTGAAGCAACCCCAGGGGGCTGGGGCTACACCTTC. Its translation is CASSEATPGGWGYTF.

This chain links TRBV10-3 with TRBJ2-3, with 14 bases fitting TRBD2. This CDR3 contains 17 residues. The germline CDR1 and CDR2 sequences are ENHRY and SYGVKD. V lost 6 bases and J lost 2; bases outside the gene matches: 7. The CDR3 loop reads CAISTRLAGGYTDTQYF. The CDR3 coding sequence is TGTGCCATCAGCACACGACTAGCGGGAGGGTACACAGATACGCAGTATTTT.

The chain uses TRBV6-5 and TRBJ1-2, with unresolved D. In germline, CDR1 is MNHEY, CDR2 SVGAGI. The CDR3 is 16 residues long. The ends were cut back, 4 bases at V and 4 bases at J, with 19 bases in the middle. The CDR3 coding sequence is TGTGCCAGCAGTTCAGGACGAGTAGCGGTTCTCTATGGCTACACCTTC. It specifies CASSSGRVAVLYGYTF.

The chain combines TRBV7-9 with TRBJ2-2, with D possibly TRBD1 on 6 matching bases. This CDR3 is built from 16 residues. Germline loops: CDR1 SEHNR, CDR2 FQNEAQ (reference sequence). Trimming took off 4 bases at V and 3 bases at J, with 15 bases between the two ends. Written as DNA, the CDR3 is TGTGCCAGCAGCTCGCACCTCACAGGGTACACCGGGGAGCTGTTTTTT. Encoded protein: CASSSHLTGYTGELFF.

This clone is a singleton in its sample. This sequence joins TRBV5-1 and TRBJ2-3; D gene unclear. Germline V lookup: CDR1 SGHRS, CDR2 YFSETQ. The CDR3 contains 16 residues. Trimming removed 0 bases from V and 1 base from J, with 12 bases in between. CDR3 coding DNA: TGCGCCAGCAGCTTGGGAGGTCTGTCCGGCACAGATACGCAGTATTTT. This gives the protein CASSLGGLSGTDTQYF.

This clone was counted once. This chain links TRBV2 with TRBJ2-1, with 7 bases matching TRBD1. Germline CDR1 reads SNHLY; CDR2 reads FYNNEI. V gave up 0 bases and J gave up 5 bases; unmatched junction bases: 7. The CDR3 sequence is 16 residues long. The CDR3 DNA follows: TGTGCCAGCAGTGAAGCGCGTGGGACAGACAACAATGAGCAGTTCTTC. Its protein product is CASSEARGTDNNEQFF.

Points on this clone: The junction does not match germline at one end; this may be a read error. The V call is TRBV5-4, the J call TRBJ2-1, with a possible D match to TRBD2 (6 bases). Germline CDR1 reads SGHNT; CDR2 reads YYREEE (reference sequence). CDR3 size: 15 residues. In DNA, the CDR3 is TGTGCCAGCAGCTTGTTGGGACTCTCCAACAATGAGCAGTTCTTC. It encodes CASSLLGLSNNEQFF.

The chain couples TRBV6-1 to TRBJ1-5, with 7 nucleotides matching TRBD1. V lost 6 bases, J lost 1 base, and 6 bases stayed unmatched. The CDR3 totals 15 residues. Per germline, CDR1 MNHNS and CDR2 SASEGT. The CDR3 DNA is TGTGCCAGCAGAGAGTACAGGGGAAGCAATCAGCCCCAGCATTTT. Translated: CASREYRGSNQPQHF.

V and J are TRBV30 and TRBJ2-7, with a weak D call TRBD2 (6 bases). This CDR3 contains 13 residues. Germline V gene sequence: CDR1 GTSNPN, CDR2 SVGIG (reference sequence). Trimming removed 3 bases at V and 9 bases at J, with 18 bases between. The CDR3 sequence: CAWSLTGGVGQYV. As DNA, the CDR3 is TGTGCCTGGAGCTTGACCGGGGGAGTGGGGCAGTACGTC.

The rearrangement joins TRBV6-1 to TRBJ2-3, with 10 nucleotides matching TRBD2. This CDR3 spans 18 amino acids. The germline V gene encodes CDR1 MNHNS and CDR2 SASEGT. V lost 1 base to trimming and J lost 1 base; unmatched junction nucleotides: 8. The CDR3 loop is CASSEELAGALGTDTQYF. The DNA of the CDR3 is TGTGCCAGCAGTGAAGAGCTAGCGGGGGCCCTCGGCACAGATACGCAGTATTTT.

J is TRBJ2-3 and V is TRBV5-6, with D perhaps matching TRBD1 (5 bases). Per germline, CDR1 SGHDT and CDR2 YYEEEE. V shed 5 bases and J shed 5 bases, with 18 bases lying between them. The CDR3 loop spans 15 amino acids. As DNA, the CDR3 is TGTGCCAGCAGTACAGGCCTTTCCACAGGAGATACGCAGTATTTT. As protein: CASSTGLSTGDTQYF.

J is TRBJ2-7 and V is TRBV5-6; 7 nucleotides match TRBD2. The CDR3 runs 18 residues. The V and J ends lost 0 bases and 2 bases, in that order; junction bases with no gene match: 14. CDR1 is SGHDT, CDR2 YYEEEE, per germline. CDR3 region: CASSLASSGLRLAYEQYF. CDR3 DNA: TGTGCCAGCAGCTTGGCCTCTAGCGGCTTACGTTTGGCCTACGAGCAGTACTTC.

This clone was counted only a few times. The rearrangement links TRBV6-5 to TRBJ1-3; weak D call: TRBD1 (5 bases). Deletions cut 2 bases from V and 2 bases from J, with 10 bases between. CDR1 MNHEY and CDR2 SVGAGI come from the germline V gene. This CDR3 region has 15 residues. DNA of the CDR3: TGTGCCAGCAGTTACCGCCAGGGCCCTGGAAACACCATATATTTT. It translates to CASSYRQGPGNTIYF.

The genes are TRBV6-6 and TRBJ1-1, with TRBD1 as a possible D gene (5 bases). The CDR3 extends over 12 amino acids. The V and J ends lost 2 bases and 5 bases respectively, with 6 bases between them. The germline V gene encodes CDR1 MNHNY and CDR2 SVGAGI (reference sequence). CDR3 sequence: CASSYGGTEAFF. CDR3 nucleotides: TGTGCCAGCAGTTACGGGGGGACTGAAGCTTTCTTT.